This passage covers 24 T cell receptor beta chains from one sample sequenced in a study of blood T cell repertoires in COVID-19. Data came from immunoSEQ multiplex PCR; TCRdb stores just in-frame clones and leaves some out. This sample has 80,000 to 100,000 clones, with about 89% found just once. The source material was peripheral blood. The receptors derive from a human donor with active COVID-19. The donor label of this sample is uncertain.

The V gene is TRBV14, the J gene TRBJ1-1; D is unclear. The CDR3 is 13 amino acids. V lost 4 bases and J lost 2, with 8 bases in between. Germline values: CDR1 SGHDN, CDR2 FVKESK. CDR3 in amino acids: CASSLGPNTEAFF. CDR3 coding DNA: TGTGCCAGCAGCCTTGGGCCTAACACTGAAGCTTTCTTT.

This clone was counted between two and nine times. The chain has TRBV7-8 and TRBJ2-2; D uncertain. There are 14 residues in the CDR3. V was cut by 2 bases and J by 3 bases, with 7 bases left in between. Germline loops: CDR1 SGHVS, CDR2 FQNEAQ. The CDR3 DNA follows: TGTGCCAGCAGCTTATACAGATACACCGGGGAGCTGTTTTTT. This encodes CASSLYRYTGELFF.

The chain joins TRBV28 to TRBJ1-3; D gene uncertain. The germline V gene encodes CDR1 MDHEN and CDR2 SYDVKM. The CDR3 has 13 amino acids. Trimming cost V 6 bases and J 4 bases, with 10 bases left between them. The CDR3 nucleotides are TGTGCCAGCAGCCCTCAAGCCGGAAACACCATATATTTT. Translation gives CASSPQAGNTIYF.

DNA for the CDR3: TGTGCCAGCAGCTCTTGGACTAGCGGGGAGGATGAGCAGTTCTTC. Encoded protein: CASSSWTSGEDEQFF. The gene calls are TRBV7-9 and TRBJ2-1, with TRBD2 identical over 12 bases. Germline loops: CDR1 SEHNR, CDR2 FQNEAQ (reference sequence). Trimming at V came to 4 bases and at J to 8 bases, leaving 6 bases not matched to a gene. This CDR3 comprises 15 residues.

The chain is built from TRBV3-1 (or the pseudogene TRBV3-2) and TRBJ1-4, with D uncertain. Germline CDR1 LGHDT, CDR2 YNNKEL (reference sequence). The CDR3 extends over 16 amino acids. Between the trimmed V and J ends, which lost 7 bases and 3 bases, there was a span of 18 bases. The chain's CDR3 is CASTPGRTSANEKLFF. In DNA, the CDR3 is TGTGCCAGCACCCCTGGGAGGACCTCGGCTAATGAAAAACTGTTTTTT.

The J gene is TRBJ1-4, the V gene TRBV5-1; D unclear. The CDR3 has 18 amino acids. With 0 bases removed from V and 3 bases from J, the gap between germline ends came to 18 bases. Germline V gives CDR1 SGHRS, CDR2 YFSETQ. This CDR3 is CASSLVAAVRRSNEKLFF. Here the CDR3 DNA reads TGCGCCAGCAGCTTGGTAGCGGCCGTGAGGAGGTCTAATGAAAAACTGTTTTTT.

The V and J genes are TRBV12-3 or TRBV12-4 and TRBJ2-7, with a weak D call TRBD1 (5 bases). V dropped 2 bases and J dropped 6 bases, with 8 bases sitting between them. This CDR3 has 12 residues. Here the CDR3 reads CASSLSGFEQYF. The CDR3 DNA is TGTGCCAGCAGTTTATCAGGGTTCGAGCAGTACTTC.

V is TRBV2 and J is TRBJ1-1; D might be TRBD1 (5 bases). Trimming removed 4 bases at V and 4 bases at J, with 19 bases between. Germline V lookup: CDR1 SNHLY, CDR2 FYNNEI. The CDR3 consists of 16 residues. CDR3 loop: CASSVLQGSSFTEAFF. The CDR3, as DNA: TGTGCCAGCAGTGTCCTGCAGGGCTCTTCTTTCACTGAAGCTTTCTTT.

This chain uses TRBV29-1 with TRBJ1-1; no firm D call. The germline V and J ends were trimmed by 4 bases and 5 bases, with 8 bases remaining between them. This CDR3 has 11 amino acids. Germline V lookup: CDR1 SQVTM, CDR2 ANQGSEA. CDR3 coding DNA: TGCAGCGTTGGTCGGGAGACTGAAGCTTTCTTT. Its translation: CSVGRETEAFF.

The J gene is TRBJ1-1, the V gene TRBV12-3 or TRBV12-4, with D possibly TRBD1 on 5 matching bases. Trimming stripped 9 bases from V and 5 bases from J, with 13 bases between. The CDR3 spans 12 residues. The CDR3 DNA reads as TGTGCCAGTCGAAGGGGAAAGACTGAAGCTTTCTTT. It is translated as CASRRGKTEAFF.

This chain uses TRBV10-2 with TRBJ2-5; TRBD2 aligns across 7 bases. From germline, CDR1 is WSHSY and CDR2 SAAADI. Germline trimming cut 2 bases from V and 2 bases from J; bases unmatched to any gene: 2. This CDR3 is 14 amino acids long. The CDR3 region is CASSETGLQETQYF. The CDR3 DNA reads as TGCGCCAGCAGTGAGACGGGACTACAAGAGACCCAGTACTTC.

The rearrangement joins TRBV24-1 to TRBJ1-2, with 7 bases that match TRBD1. V lost 3 bases to trimming and J lost 8 bases; unmatched junction nucleotides: 8. Germline loops: CDR1 KGHDR, CDR2 SFDVKD. The CDR3 totals 14 residues. The CDR3 is CATSDGDSPRGYTF. The DNA of the CDR3 is TGTGCCACCAGTGATGGGGACAGCCCTAGGGGCTACACCTTC.

The sample holds one count of this clone. This sequence joins TRBV19 and TRBJ2-7; perhaps TRBD2 as D (5 bases). Germline V gene sequence: CDR1 LNHDA, CDR2 SQIVND (reference sequence). Trimming removed 4 bases from V and 3 bases from J, with 13 bases in between. The CDR3 totals 14 residues. CDR3 nucleotides: TGTGCCAGTAGTACCCGGACTGGGGACTACGAGCAGTACTTC. Translation: CASSTRTGDYEQYF.

The chain employs TRBV6-1 and TRBJ2-7; D perhaps matches TRBD2 (7 bases). The ends were cut back, 3 bases at V and 5 bases at J, with 14 bases in the middle. The CDR3 runs to 14 residues. Germline CDR1 MNHNS, CDR2 SASEGT. CDR3 nucleotides: TGTGCCAGCAGTGAGGAGGGGGGGCCCAACGAGCAGTACTTC. Residues: CASSEEGGPNEQYF.

This clone was seen more than once but under ten times. V gene TRBV21-1 combines with J gene TRBJ2-7; the DNA was not compared with TRBD1, the D call given in the table. TRBV21-1 is a recognized pseudogene. CDR3 length: 17 amino acids. CDR3 sequence (DNA): TGTGCCAGCAGCAAAGGGCGAACCGGGACAGGGGCGGATGAGCAGTACTTC. It translates to CASSKGRTGTGADEQYF.

V and J are TRBV4-1 and TRBJ1-1; 8 bases fit TRBD1. The CDR3 spans 14 residues. With V trimmed by 4 bases and J by 3 bases, 4 bases remained unmatched. Germline V gene lookup returns CDR1 MGHRA and CDR2 YSYEKL. Here the CDR3 DNA reads TGCGCCAGCAGCCGACAGGGGAGCGACACTGAAGCTTTCTTT. As protein: CASSRQGSDTEAFF.

The genes are TRBV13 and TRBJ2-3; TRBD2 might be the D (6 bases). The CDR3 is 17 amino acids. Germline CDR1 PRHDT, CDR2 FYEKMQ (reference sequence). V was cut by 1 base and J by 1 base, with 15 bases left in between. The CDR3 DNA is TGTGCCAGCAGCTTAGCCCCCTTGGGCGGGGGCACAGATACGCAGTATTTT. This encodes CASSLAPLGGGTDTQYF.

The V call is TRBV5-1, the J call TRBJ2-1, with D possibly TRBD2 on 6 matching bases. The CDR3 has 13 amino acids. Deletions cut 4 bases from V and 5 bases from J, with 10 bases between. Germline V lookup: CDR1 SGHRS, CDR2 YFSETQ. CDR3 sequence reads: CASSTGGDNEQFF. CDR3 nucleotides: TGCGCCAGCAGCACCGGGGGAGACAATGAGCAGTTCTTC. The full variable domain, rest sourced from reference TRBV5-1 and TRBJ2-1, is KAGVTQTPRYLIKTRGQQVTLSCSPISGHRSVSWYQQTPGQGLQFLFEYFSETQRNKGNFPGRFSGRQFSNSRSEMNVSTLELGDSALYLCASSTGGDNEQFFGPGTRLTVL.

The chain uses TRBV5-1 and TRBJ1-5; 7 nucleotides agree with TRBD1. Germline CDR1 reads SGHRS; CDR2 reads YFSETQ. The length of the CDR3 is 15 residues. Trimming cost V 0 bases and J 6 bases; bases outside gene matches: 6. DNA for the CDR3: TGCGCCAGCAGCTTGGATTCAGGGGGTGCTCAGCCCCAGCATTTT. Amino acid sequence: CASSLDSGGAQPQHF.

The CDR3 DNA reads TGTGCCAGCTCACCACCGACAGTTAGGGGGAACACTGAAGCTTTCTTT. It translates to CASSPPTVRGNTEAFF. This chain connects TRBV18 to TRBJ1-1; maybe TRBD1 (5 bases). Trimming took 0 bases from V and 1 from J, leaving 12 bases between them. The CDR3 has 16 residues. Germline V lookup: CDR1 KGHSH, CDR2 LQKENI. Drawing the rest from reference TRBV18 and TRBJ1-1, the complete variable domain is NAGVMQNPRHLVRRRGQEARLRCSPMKGHSHVYWYRQLPEEGLKFMVYLQKENIIDESGMPKERFSAEFPKEGPSILRIQQVVRGDSAAYFCASSPPTVRGNTEAFFGQGTRLTVV.

The V and J genes are TRBV5-4 and TRBJ2-1; TRBD1 matches 9 bases. This CDR3 has 15 amino acids. The trim removed 4 bases at V and 6 bases at J, leaving 8 bases unmatched. Germline assignment: CDR1 SGHNT and CDR2 YYREEE (reference sequence). CDR3 in amino acids: CASSVPGQGPNEQFF. CDR3 nucleotides: TGTGCCAGCAGCGTCCCGGGACAGGGTCCCAATGAGCAGTTCTTC. The full variable domain, its missing parts supplied by reference TRBV5-4 and TRBJ2-1, is ETGVTQSPTHLIKTRGQQVTLRCSSQSGHNTVSWYQQALGQGPQFIFQYYREEENGRGNFPPRFSGLQFPNYSSELNVNALELDDSALYLCASSVPGQGPNEQFFGPGTRLTVL.

The chain has TRBV5-1 and TRBJ1-1, with 7 bases matching TRBD1. This CDR3 region has 15 residues. Germline CDR1 and CDR2: SGHRS and YFSETQ. V was clipped by 6 bases and J by 1 base; unmatched bases: 9. The CDR3 sequence is CASTIGQVGNTEAFF. The CDR3 DNA is TGCGCCAGCACCATAGGACAGGTAGGGAACACTGAAGCTTTCTTT.

This sequence joins TRBV12-3 or TRBV12-4 and TRBJ1-1, with 12 bases lining up with TRBD1. The CDR3 totals 13 residues. The J segment lost 8 bases and the V segment lost 6 bases, leaving 4 bases of the junction unmatched. The CDR3 DNA reads TGTGCCAGCAGCGGCGGGACAGGGGGCGAAGCTTTCTTT. Its protein product is CASSGGTGGEAFF.

The chain couples TRBV25-1 to TRBJ2-3, with 8 bases matching TRBD1. Trimming took 3 bases from V and 0 from J; bases not matched to a gene: 2. Germline V gives CDR1 MGHDK, CDR2 SYGVNS. The CDR3 loop spans 15 amino acids. CDR3 sequence: CASSDRGPSTDTQYF. CDR3 sequence (DNA): TGTGCCAGCAGTGACAGGGGGCCTAGCACAGATACGCAGTATTTT. Drawing the rest from reference TRBV25-1 and TRBJ2-3, the complete variable domain is EADIYQTPRYLVIGTGKKITLECSQTMGHDKMYWYQQDPGMELHLIHYSYGVNSTEKGDLSSESTVSRIRTEHFPLTLESARPSHTSQYLCASSDRGPSTDTQYFGPGTRLTVL.